The clone carrying this TCR beta chain was seen a handful of times. This sample is part of a study of cytomegalovirus exposure and HLA in healthy donors. Study in general: Among roughly 180 million T cells, an earlier analysis found 117 million unique TCR beta sequences.

From germline, CDR1 is SGHRS and CDR2 YFSETQ. This CDR3 is 16 amino acids long. J lost 6 bases, V lost 3 bases, and 9 bases had no gene match. The PCR was carried out with 60 Vbeta primers and 13 Jbeta primers. As handled by the study authors: Roughly 10 million shared chains were among the about 80 million unique TCR beta chains that a later analysis counted. Sequenced by immunoSEQ multiplex PCR; TCRdb stores in-frame clones only, minus some. Clonal size and the V and J genes are those of that table, whereas D and trimming came from the DNA. The sample holds 60,000 to 85,000 clones, about 76% seen once.

The origin of this receptor is a male donor in good health and CMV-seropositive. V gene TRBV5-1 combines with J gene TRBJ2-6, with 7 bases that match TRBD2. Sequenced sample: PBMCs. DNA for the CDR3: TGCGCCAGCAGCTCTAAAGACAGACTAGCGGCCAACGTCCTGACTTTC. This codes for CASSSKDRLAANVLTF.